The sample holds a few counts of the clone carrying this T cell receptor (beta chain). This entry belongs to a study of blood T cell repertoires in COVID-19. About the research overall: Both acute and convalescent COVID-19 samples were obtained from the United States, Italy and Spain. Sources were T cells, B-cell-depleted T cells, or PBMCs; the material itself was cDNA or gDNA.

As processed by the authors: Counts of nucleated cells, estimated from reference gene primer amplification, were obtained. Clones were sequenced by immunoSEQ multiplex PCR, and TCRdb holds only the in-frame ones, with some missing. For V, J and clone size, that table is used; D and trimming come from the DNA. Seen here are 110,000 or so clones, over 60% observed once, and the top ten hold 6.2%. Input material: peripheral blood. This TCR was sampled from a man aged 70-80 years with acute or convalescent COVID-19.

The CDR3 reads CASSQGYIGYTF. The CDR3 nucleotides read TGTGCCAGCAGCCAAGGTTACATCGGCTACACCTTC. This chain uses TRBV14 with TRBJ1-2; no clear D. The germline CDR1 and CDR2 sequences are SGHDN and FVKESK. The V end lost 1 base, the J end lost 8 bases, and 8 bases lay between the germline ends. The CDR3 has 12 residues. The full variable domain, rest sourced from reference TRBV14 and TRBJ1-2, is EAGVTQFPSHSVIEKGQTVTLRCDPISGHDNLYWYRRVMGKEIKFLLHFVKESKQDESGMPNNRFLAERTGGTYSTLKVQPAELEDSGVYFCASSQGYIGYTFGSGTRLTVV.